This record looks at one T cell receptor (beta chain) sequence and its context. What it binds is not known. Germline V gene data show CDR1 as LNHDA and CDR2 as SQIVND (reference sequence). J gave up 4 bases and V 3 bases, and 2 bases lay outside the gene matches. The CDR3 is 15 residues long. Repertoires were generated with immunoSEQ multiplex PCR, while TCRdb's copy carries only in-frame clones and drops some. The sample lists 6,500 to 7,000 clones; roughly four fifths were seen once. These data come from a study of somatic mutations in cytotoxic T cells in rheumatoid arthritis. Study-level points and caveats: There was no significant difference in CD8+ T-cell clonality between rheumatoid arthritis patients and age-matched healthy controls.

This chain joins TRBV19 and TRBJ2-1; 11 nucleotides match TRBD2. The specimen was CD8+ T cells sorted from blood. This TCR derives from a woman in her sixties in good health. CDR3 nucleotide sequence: TGTGCCAGTAGTATGGTAGCGGGGGGGTACAATGAGCAGTTCTTC. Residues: CASSMVAGGYNEQFF.